The next 32 T cell receptor beta chains were all read from a single sample in a study of cytomegalovirus exposure and HLA in healthy donors. Both 60 Vbeta primers and 13 Jbeta primers went into the PCR. Repertoires were generated with immunoSEQ multiplex PCR, while TCRdb's copy carries only in-frame clones and drops some. This table has some 170,000 clones, 80% appearing once. Material: PBMCs. These receptors were collected from a man younger than 35 in good health and CMV-seropositive.

The V call is TRBV29-1, the J call TRBJ2-5, with 10 bases aligning to TRBD1. After removal of 3 bases from V and 3 bases from J, the junction contained 1 base not matched to a gene. The CDR3 runs 13 residues. CDR1 is SQVTM and CDR2 is ANQGSEA in the germline V gene. The CDR3 nucleotides are TGCAGCGTTGAGGGACAGGGGAAAGAGACCCAGTACTTC. As protein: CSVEGQGKETQYF.

This rearrangement joins TRBV5-6 to TRBJ2-7; D might be TRBD1 (6 bases). Between the trimmed V and J ends, which lost 0 bases and 6 bases, there was a span of 19 bases. This CDR3 region has 16 residues. The germline CDR1 and CDR2 sequences are SGHDT and YYEEEE. In DNA form, the CDR3 reads TGTGCCAGCAGCTTGGGTCTTTGGGGGCCAGAAAGCGAGCAGTACTTC. The encoded protein is CASSLGLWGPESEQYF.

This sequence joins TRBV14 and TRBJ2-3, with D possibly being TRBD2 (7 bases). CDR1 and CDR2 (germline): SGHDN, FVKESK. The CDR3 is made up of 17 amino acids. The V gene lost 4 bases and the J gene lost 3 bases, with 20 bases spanning the gap. The CDR3 loop is CASSRDPGGRSTDTQYF. The CDR3 nucleotides read TGTGCCAGCAGCCGGGACCCGGGGGGCCGGAGTACAGATACGCAGTATTTT.

The chain has TRBV6-1 and TRBJ1-2; a weak D match, TRBD1 (5 bases). The germline CDR1 and CDR2 sequences are MNHNS and SASEGT. The CDR3 is 14 residues long. The V gene lost 1 base and the J gene lost 3 bases, with 9 bases spanning the gap. The CDR3: CASSEEGRDYGYTF. The CDR3 DNA reads TGTGCCAGCAGTGAAGAAGGCAGGGACTATGGCTACACCTTC.

The chain uses TRBV29-1 and TRBJ2-3; 10 nucleotides align to TRBD2. The CDR3 consists of 14 residues. Trimming at V came to 4 bases and at J to 3 bases, leaving 4 bases not matched to a gene. Germline V gene lookup returns CDR1 SQVTM and CDR2 ANQGSEA. CDR3 in DNA: TGCAGCGTTGCCACTAGCGGGAAGACAGATACGCAGTATTTT. Amino acids: CSVATSGKTDTQYF.

The chain combines TRBV7-8 with TRBJ2-5; D possibly corresponds to TRBD2 (6 bases). The germline gives CDR1 SGHVS, CDR2 FQNEAQ. This CDR3 spans 21 amino acids. V gave up 2 bases and J gave up 5 bases, with 33 bases separating them. CDR3 DNA sequence: TGTGCCAGCAGCTTAATTCGAAAGTCCCAGCCCGGGAGTCGCCGCGGGGAGACCCAGTACTTC. It codes for CASSLIRKSQPGSRRGETQYF.

This rearrangement joins TRBV7-9 to TRBJ2-1; 12 nucleotides line up with TRBD1. This CDR3 has 17 residues. Trimming at V came to 6 bases and at J to 6 bases, leaving 12 bases not matched to a gene. Germline CDR1 is SEHNR and CDR2 is FQNEAQ (reference sequence). CDR3: CASRSGAGTGGLNEQFF. Written as DNA, the CDR3 is TGTGCCAGCAGGTCCGGGGCCGGGACAGGGGGCCTCAATGAGCAGTTCTTC.

V usage is TRBV27 and J usage is TRBJ2-7, with a tentative D call TRBD2 (6 bases). Trimming left V 5 bases short and J 0 bases short, with 14 bases between. The germline V gene has CDR1 MNHEY and CDR2 SMNVEV (reference sequence). The CDR3 runs to 15 residues. In nucleotides, the CDR3 is TGTGCCAGCAGTGTGGGGACTCCCAGCTCCTACGAGCAGTACTTC. It yields the protein CASSVGTPSSYEQYF.

The rearrangement joins TRBV2 to TRBJ1-5; D unresolved. The CDR3 runs 14 residues. Germline loops: CDR1 SNHLY, CDR2 FYNNEI. The V end was cut by 7 bases, the J end by 3 bases, with 13 bases between. CDR3: CASTPSRLNQPQHF. For the CDR3, the DNA is TGTGCCAGCACCCCGAGCAGGCTCAATCAGCCCCAGCATTTT.

This chain connects TRBV6-5 to TRBJ2-7; TRBD2 agrees at 7 bases. The germline gives CDR1 MNHEY, CDR2 SVGAGI. V gave up 7 bases and J gave up 4 bases; unmatched junction bases: 7. The CDR3 consists of 13 residues. CDR3 loop: CASTRGSGYEQYF. CDR3 coding DNA: TGTGCCAGCACCCGGGGTAGCGGGTACGAGCAGTACTTC.

This clone was seen a single time. The chain combines TRBV5-6 with TRBJ2-1; 13 bases agree with TRBD2. V was pared by 4 bases and J by 1 base, with 8 bases of the junction left unmatched. The CDR3 length is 18 residues. Per the germline V gene, CDR1 is SGHDT and CDR2 is YYEEEE. This CDR3 is CASSKTSGGALSYNEQFF. CDR3 DNA: TGTGCCAGCAGCAAAACTAGCGGGGGGGCCTTGTCCTACAATGAGCAGTTCTTC. The entire variable domain, with the rest obtained from reference TRBV5-6 and TRBJ2-1, is as follows: DAGVTQSPTHLIKTRGQQVTLRCSPKSGHDTVSWYQQALGQGPQFIFQYYEEEERQRGNFPDRFSGHQFPNYSSELNVNALLLGDSALYLCASSKTSGGALSYNEQFFGPGTRLTVL.

V is TRBV7-6 and J is TRBJ2-7; TRBD2 agrees at 12 bases. V lost 1 base and J lost 2; bases outside the gene matches: 9. The CDR3 extends over 18 amino acids. The germline V gene has CDR1 SGHVS and CDR2 FNYEAQ. CDR3: CASSLDLAGGWTAYEQYF. CDR3 DNA sequence: TGTGCCAGCAGCTTAGATCTAGCGGGAGGGTGGACTGCCTACGAGCAGTACTTC. Full variable domain (missing parts from reference TRBV7-6 and TRBJ2-7): GAGVSQSPRYKVTKRGQDVALRCDPISGHVSLYWYRQALGQGPEFLTYFNYEAQQDKSGLPNDRFSAERPEGSISTLTIQRTEQRDSAMYRCASSLDLAGGWTAYEQYFGPGTRLTVT.

This clone was counted only a few times. The chain is built from TRBV4-2 and TRBJ1-1; tentatively, D is TRBD1 (5 bases). This CDR3 has 16 residues. V was pared by 7 bases and J by 2 bases, with 20 bases between. CDR1 is LGHNA and CDR2 is YNFKEQ in the germline V gene. This CDR3 is CASTTLGGPTNTEAFF. The CDR3 nucleotides are TGTGCCAGCACCACTTTGGGGGGTCCGACTAACACTGAAGCTTTCTTT.

The chain couples TRBV18 to TRBJ2-7; a weak D match, TRBD2 (6 bases). This CDR3 is built from 15 residues. Germline assignment: CDR1 KGHSH and CDR2 LQKENI. V was clipped by 3 bases and J by 7 bases, with 19 bases between them. Written as DNA, the CDR3 is TGTGCCAGCTCACCGCCCGGGGACTGGGCTACGGAGCAGTACTTC. Translation: CASSPPGDWATEQYF.

Written as DNA, the CDR3 is TGTGCCTGGAGTGTTACTAGCGGGTTCACAGATACGCAGTATTTT. Its protein product is CAWSVTSGFTDTQYF. The chain joins TRBV30 to TRBJ2-3; 9 bases are shared with TRBD2. The V segment lost 0 bases and the J segment 2 bases; nucleotides outside the gene matches: 3. CDR1 and CDR2 from the germline V gene are GTSNPN and SVGIG (reference sequence). The CDR3 has 15 amino acids.

This chain uses TRBV2 with TRBJ1-3; D not certain. The CDR3 spans 13 residues. The V and J ends lost 2 bases and 4 bases respectively, with 6 bases between them. Per germline, CDR1 SNHLY and CDR2 FYNNEI. The CDR3 is CASSEYTGNTIYF. CDR3 coding DNA: TGTGCCAGCAGTGAATACACCGGAAACACCATATATTTT.

This clone showed up just a few times. The chain couples TRBV11-1 to TRBJ2-2, with D perhaps matching TRBD1 (6 bases). V lost 4 bases to trimming and J lost 2 bases, with 11 bases between them. The CDR3 consists of 15 residues. Germline loops: CDR1 SGHAT, CDR2 FQDESV (reference sequence). The CDR3 reads CASSSRTANTGELFF. CDR3 nucleotides: TGTGCCAGCAGCTCACGGACAGCAAACACCGGGGAGCTGTTTTTT. The whole variable domain, remainder taken from reference TRBV11-1 and TRBJ2-2, is EAEVAQSPRYKITEKSQAVAFWCDPISGHATLYWYRQILGQGPELLVQFQDESVVDDSQLPKDRFSAERLKGVDSTLKIQPAELGDSAMYLCASSSRTANTGELFFGEGSRLTVL.

The chain carries TRBV6-1 and TRBJ2-6; 7 bases align to TRBD1. The CDR3 sequence is 14 residues long. Germline CDR1 MNHNS, CDR2 SASEGT. After removal of 6 bases from V and 2 bases from J, the junction contained 1 base not matched to a gene. The CDR3 is CASRTGPGANVLTF. The CDR3 bases are TGTGCCAGCAGGACAGGGCCTGGGGCCAACGTCCTGACTTTC.

The chain joins TRBV29-1 to TRBJ2-2; D remains unclear. Looked up from germline, CDR1 is SQVTM and CDR2 is ANQGSEA. The V gene lost 4 bases and the J gene lost 1 base, with 7 bases spanning the gap. The CDR3 runs to 13 residues. CDR3 residues: CSVVYRNTGELFF. The CDR3 nucleotides read TGCAGCGTTGTATACAGGAACACCGGGGAGCTGTTTTTT.

The chain has TRBV29-1 and TRBJ1-2; 7 bases fit TRBD1. The CDR3 sequence is 13 residues long. V trimming: 4 bases; J trimming: 1 base; junction bases outside the gene matches: 3. Germline loops: CDR1 SQVTM, CDR2 ANQGSEA. The CDR3 nucleotides read TGCAGCGTTGGGACAGGATTTAACTATGGCTACACCTTC. Amino acids: CSVGTGFNYGYTF. Full variable domain (outside the CDR3, taken from reference TRBV29-1 and TRBJ1-2): SAVISQKPSRDICQRGTSLTIQCQVDSQVTMMFWYRQQPGQSLTLIATANQGSEATYESGFVIDKFPISRPNLTFSTLTVSNMSPEDSSIYLCSVGTGFNYGYTFGSGTRLTVV.

This sequence joins TRBV6-1 and TRBJ2-1, with D unresolved. V lost 6 bases and J lost 0, with 12 bases in between. CDR3 length: 15 residues. The germline V gene encodes CDR1 MNHNS and CDR2 SASEGT. The CDR3 loop is CASRLTHSSYNEQFF. CDR3 bases: TGTGCCAGCAGACTGACACACAGCTCCTACAATGAGCAGTTCTTC.

CDR3 bases: TGTGCCAGCAGTTCCGATGAGGCGGGTCCCTACAATGAGCAGTTCTTC. Protein: CASSSDEAGPYNEQFF. The chain is built from TRBV6-6 and TRBJ2-1; TRBD2 might be the D (5 bases). V gave up 4 bases and J gave up 2 bases, with 15 bases separating them. Germline CDR1 MNHNY, CDR2 SVGAGI (reference sequence). CDR3 length: 16 amino acids.

The chain joins TRBV25-1 to TRBJ1-2; no firm D call. V gave up 3 bases and J gave up 7 bases, with 6 bases separating them. Germline-derived CDR1 and CDR2 are MGHDK and SYGVNS. This CDR3 is 11 amino acids long. The CDR3 protein is CASSDGLGYTF. The CDR3 bases are TGTGCCAGCAGTGATGGCCTTGGCTACACCTTC.

V and J are TRBV7-2 and TRBJ1-2; D unclear. This CDR3 contains 13 residues. Trimming left V 0 bases short and J 4 bases short, with 6 bases between. CDR1 SGHTA and CDR2 FQGNSA come from the germline V gene. CDR3 DNA sequence: TGTGCCAGCAGCTTAGCAGGAGCCTATGGCTACACCTTC. Encoded protein: CASSLAGAYGYTF. The full variable domain, with the rest looked up from reference TRBV7-2 and TRBJ1-2, is GAGVSQSPSNKVTEKGKDVELRCDPISGHTALYWYRQSLGQGLEFLIYFQGNSAPDKSGLPSDRFSAERTGGSVSTLTIQRTQQEDSAVYLCASSLAGAYGYTFGSGTRLTVV.

This chain joins TRBV11-2 and TRBJ1-5, with TRBD1 matching over 7 bases. Trimming cost V 3 bases and J 4 bases; bases outside gene matches: 6. This CDR3 has 15 amino acids. The germline gives CDR1 SGHAT, CDR2 FQNNGV. The CDR3 nucleotides read TGTGCCAGCAGCTTTACAGGGGTTGGTAATCAGCCCCAGCATTTT. Translated, it gives CASSFTGVGNQPQHF.

This clone was picked up a small number of times. This rearrangement joins TRBV30 to TRBJ2-2; D may be TRBD1 (5 bases). Trimming left V 2 bases short and J 6 bases short, with 10 bases between. The germline CDR1 and CDR2 sequences are GTSNPN and SVGIG (reference sequence). The CDR3 sequence is 13 residues long. Written as DNA, the CDR3 is TGTGCCTGGAGTATAGGGGTGGCCGGGGAGCTGTTTTTT. As protein: CAWSIGVAGELFF.

V gene TRBV7-9 combines with J gene TRBJ2-1, with 8 positions matching TRBD2. V was clipped by 1 base and J by 5 bases; unmatched bases: 7. CDR3 size: 16 residues. The germline V gene has CDR1 SEHNR and CDR2 FQNEAQ (reference sequence). CDR3 DNA: TGTGCCAGCAGCTTAGGTGTCCGAGCGGGAGACAATGAGCAGTTCTTC. Its protein is CASSLGVRAGDNEQFF.

V usage is TRBV4-3 and J usage is TRBJ1-5; D is undetermined. This CDR3 comprises 15 residues. Germline-derived CDR1 and CDR2 are LGHNA and YSLEER. Between the trimmed V and J ends, which lost 0 bases and 0 bases, there was a span of 6 bases. CDR3 region: CASSQDRNSNQPQHF. DNA for the CDR3: TGCGCCAGCAGCCAAGACAGGAATAGCAATCAGCCCCAGCATTTT.

The chain couples TRBV2 to TRBJ1-2; D ambiguous. CDR1 is SNHLY, CDR2 FYNNEI, per germline. The V end was cut by 3 bases, the J end by 4 bases, with 21 bases between. The CDR3 is 17 amino acids. CDR3 protein: CASSDESGSGSIYGYTF. As DNA, the CDR3 is TGTGCCAGCAGTGATGAGTCTGGGAGCGGATCGATCTATGGCTACACCTTC. Drawing the rest from reference TRBV2 and TRBJ1-2, the complete variable domain is EPEVTQTPSHQVTQMGQEVILRCVPISNHLYFYWYRQILGQKVEFLVSFYNNEISEKSEIFDDQFSVERPDGSNFTLKIRSTKLEDSAMYFCASSDESGSGSIYGYTFGSGTRLTVV.

This clone was seen a handful of times. The chain joins TRBV6-4 to TRBJ2-1; 11 nucleotides match TRBD2. The CDR3 is 16 amino acids. Unmatched junction bases numbered 1, after V lost 3 bases and J lost 0 bases. Germline V gives CDR1 MRHNA, CDR2 SNTAGT. The CDR3 DNA reads TGTGCCAGCAGTGATAGCGGGAGGGCCTCCTACAATGAGCAGTTCTTC. Encoded protein: CASSDSGRASYNEQFF.

The chain has TRBV5-5 and TRBJ2-7, with TRBD2 identical over 7 bases. The J segment lost 3 bases and the V segment lost 0 bases, leaving 6 bases of the junction unmatched. Germline CDR1 is SGHKS and CDR2 is YYEKEE (reference sequence). The CDR3 runs 15 residues. The CDR3 loop is CASSLEGREIYEQYF. DNA of the CDR3: TGTGCCAGCAGCTTGGAAGGGCGGGAGATCTACGAGCAGTACTTC.

The chain has TRBV6-5 and TRBJ1-2, with D hard to call. Per the germline V gene, CDR1 is MNHEY and CDR2 is SVGAGI. V lost 6 bases to trimming and J lost 6 bases, with 14 bases between them. The CDR3 runs to 13 residues. The CDR3 sequence: CASSRGSRDGYTF. CDR3 DNA sequence: TGTGCCAGCAGCCGCGGGAGTAGAGATGGCTACACCTTC.